This TCR beta chain stems from a study of ipilimumab plus nivolumab after autologous stem cell transplantation. The wider study: Typical patient got 5 or 6 ipilimumab doses and seven to nine nivolumab doses (median).

Study-level points and caveats: The authors say TCR, Treg and microbiome findings warrant further study.

Checkpoint therapy with ipilimumab 1 mg/kg began 14 to 28 days after transplant. Patients received nivolumab 3 mg/kg at weeks 1, 4, 7, 10, then fortnightly to week 26. On this clone itself: As yet, its antigen is unknown.

Clones were read by immunoSEQ multiplex PCR, and TCRdb kept only the in-frame ones, dropping some. The table includes about 16,000 clones, around 81% detected once. V was cut by 1 base and J by 3 bases, with 13 bases left in between. Looked up from germline, CDR1 is LNHDA and CDR2 is SQIVND (reference sequence). CDR3 length: 16 residues. The receptor's source is a male donor with diffuse large B-cell lymphoma. The chain couples TRBV19 to TRBJ2-1, with no clear D. The sequences come from PBMCs, collected in a trial of ipilimumab plus nivolumab as post-transplant consolidation. DNA for the CDR3: TGTGCCAGTAGTATAGGAGGCGACCCCTACTACAATGAGCAGTTCTTC. This translates into CASSIGGDPYYNEQFF.